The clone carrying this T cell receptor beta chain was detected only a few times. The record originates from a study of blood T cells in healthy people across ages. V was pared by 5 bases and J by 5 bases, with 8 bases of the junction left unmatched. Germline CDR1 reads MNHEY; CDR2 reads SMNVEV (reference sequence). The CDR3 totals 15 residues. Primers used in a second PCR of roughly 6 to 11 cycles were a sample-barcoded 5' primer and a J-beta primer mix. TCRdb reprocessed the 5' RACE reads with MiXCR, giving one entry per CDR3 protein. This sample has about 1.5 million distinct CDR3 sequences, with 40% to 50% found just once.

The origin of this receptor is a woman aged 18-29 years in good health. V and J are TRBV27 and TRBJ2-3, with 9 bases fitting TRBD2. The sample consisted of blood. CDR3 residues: CASSPWGGGGDTQYF. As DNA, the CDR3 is TGTGCCAGCAGTCCTTGGGGCGGGGGGGGAGATACGCAGTATTTT.